This is a list of T cell receptor beta chains from one sample in a study of T-cell reconstitution after alpha-beta-depleted transplantation in children. TCRdb reprocessed the PCR reads via MiXCR and lists one record per CDR3 protein. This repertoire shows about 300,000 distinct CDR3 sequences, roughly a tenth found once; its top ten account for roughly 7%. The sequences come from PBMCs, collected before TCRalphabeta/CD19-depleted stem cell transplant. The source is a boy under three years old with acute myeloid leukemia, due to receive a stem cell transplant. Each CDR3 is given with its conserved first and last residue. A D gene is named only where the DNA matches it firmly. Size is stated for part of the rows, as once, few or many counts, or as a class when the clone is expanded.

v_call	clone_size	d_call	j_call	cdr3_nt	cdr3_aa
TRBV29-1	many	-	TRBJ1-1	TGCAGCGTTGAACAGGGGTGGAACACTGAAGCTTTCTTT	CSVEQGWNTEAFF
TRBV5-1	many	-	TRBJ2-7	TGCGCCAGCAGGAAGGTAGGATCCTCCTACGAGCAGTACTTC	CASRKVGSSYEQYF
TRBV29-1	many	-	TRBJ2-2	TGCAGCGTTGAAAGGGATTCCGTCGGGGAGCTGTTTTTT	CSVERDSVGELFF
TRBV28	few	TRBD1	TRBJ1-1	TGTGCCAGCAGTGACCGAGCGGGACAGAGTATGAACACTGAAGCTTTCTTT	CASSDRAGQSMNTEAFF
TRBV24-1	-	-	TRBJ2-1	TGTGGGGCCTGTGATTGGAGTAGTAAGAATGAGCAGTTCTTC	CGACDWSSKNEQFF
TRBV5-1	many	-	TRBJ2-2	TGCGCCAGCAGCTTGGGTCGGACCACCGGGGAGCTGTTTTTT	CASSLGRTTGELFF
TRBV7-9	-	-	TRBJ2-2	TGTGCCAGCACGCCAGGACGCCTGAACACCGGGGAGCTGTTTTTT	CASTPGRLNTGELFF
TRBV12-3/TRBV12-4	-	-	TRBJ2-5	TGTGCCAGCAGTCCGGAGAGGGGGTCCAGAGAGACCCAGTACTTC	CASSPERGSRETQYF
TRBV5-1	many	TRBD2	TRBJ2-7	TGCGCCAGCAGCTTGGTGGGTAGCGGGAGTAGCGACGAGCAGTACTTC	CASSLVGSGSSDEQYF
TRBV28	many	TRBD1	TRBJ1-5	TGTGCCAGCAGTTTAGTGACAGGGAGCAATCAGCCCCAGCATTTT	CASSLVTGSNQPQHF
TRBV29-1	many	TRBD2	TRBJ2-5	TGCAGCGTTCGCCTAGCGGGAACAGAGACCCAGTACTTC	CSVRLAGTETQYF
TRBV12-3/TRBV12-4	many	-	TRBJ2-1	TGTGCCAGCAGTTTAAGGCGTGAGGGTTTGAGGGAGCAGTTCTTC	CASSLRREGLREQFF